This is a list of T cell receptor beta chains from one sample in a study of T-cell reconstitution after alpha-beta-depleted transplantation in children. TCRdb redid the calling of the PCR reads with MiXCR, one entry per CDR3 protein. This table has around 300,000 distinct CDR3 sequences, around 7.3% appearing once. The specimen was peripheral blood, collected 360 days after TCRalphabeta/CD19-depleted stem cell transplant. All receptors come from a female patient aged 2-15 years who had a stem cell transplant for Fanconi anemia, so the T cells may come from the graft donor. Each CDR3 is given with its conserved first and last residue. Fields, in order: V gene, J gene, CDR3 protein.

v_call: TRBV20-1
j_call: TRBJ1-2
cdr3_aa: CSASSGNYGYTF

v_call: TRBV9
j_call: TRBJ2-6
cdr3_aa: CASSVLQGISGANVLTF

v_call: TRBV29-1
j_call: TRBJ2-2
cdr3_aa: CSGKVNRGDTGELFF

v_call: TRBV7-6
j_call: TRBJ2-3
cdr3_aa: CASSPLQRGGRTDTQYF

v_call: TRBV5-1
j_call: TRBJ1-6
cdr3_aa: CASSLALGQGLSPLHF

v_call: TRBV20-1
j_call: TRBJ2-1
cdr3_aa: CSAILPGTSGGYNEQFF

v_call: TRBV7-6
j_call: TRBJ2-2
cdr3_aa: CASGGFLGGEAGELFF

v_call: TRBV28
j_call: TRBJ1-5
cdr3_aa: CASSLWMGQGGNQPQHF

v_call: TRBV10-3
j_call: TRBJ2-3
cdr3_aa: CAIDGGLGGTDTQYF

v_call: TRBV6-2/TRBV6-3
j_call: TRBJ1-2
cdr3_aa: CASSRTGSRYGYTF

v_call: TRBV2
j_call: TRBJ1-2
cdr3_aa: CASWVGANYGYTF

v_call: TRBV3-1
j_call: TRBJ1-1
cdr3_aa: CASSQDERSAFF

v_call: TRBV20-1
j_call: TRBJ1-1
cdr3_aa: CSARTGTDSKAFF

v_call: TRBV5-1
j_call: TRBJ2-3
cdr3_aa: CASSPGTSGGADTQYF

v_call: TRBV10-3
j_call: TRBJ2-1
cdr3_aa: CAISGIRDLSYNEQFF

v_call: TRBV12-3/TRBV12-4
j_call: TRBJ1-1
cdr3_aa: CASNIRADRGREAFF

v_call: TRBV6-2/TRBV6-3
j_call: TRBJ2-1
cdr3_aa: CASSRTGRNEQFF

v_call: TRBV5-1
j_call: TRBJ1-4
cdr3_aa: CASSPGPSGTNEKLFF

v_call: TRBV15
j_call: TRBJ2-7
cdr3_aa: CATRKDGVSGTYEQYF

v_call: TRBV28
j_call: TRBJ1-2
cdr3_aa: CASSLWADVNYGYTF

v_call: TRBV29-1
j_call: TRBJ2-2
cdr3_aa: CSVEGGTGKTTGELFF

v_call: TRBV20-1
j_call: TRBJ2-4
cdr3_aa: CSARDPGSGGAKNIQYF

v_call: TRBV5-1
j_call: TRBJ2-3
cdr3_aa: CASKLLNIEPDTQYF

v_call: TRBV20-1
j_call: TRBJ2-7
cdr3_aa: CSAVGNLAGGLRFYEQYF

v_call: TRBV6-5
j_call: TRBJ2-7
cdr3_aa: CASSYHRDRGLWYEQYF

v_call: TRBV6-2/TRBV6-3
j_call: TRBJ1-5
cdr3_aa: CASGTGGEGNQPQHF

v_call: TRBV29-1
j_call: TRBJ1-2
cdr3_aa: CSVEVDATGTGYYGYTF

v_call: TRBV6-2/TRBV6-3
j_call: TRBJ2-1
cdr3_aa: CASSYSRSGNDNEQFF

v_call: TRBV2
j_call: TRBJ1-1
cdr3_aa: CASIPQGDTEAFF